The 18 T cell receptor beta chains given below trace back to one sample, sequenced in a study of blood T cell repertoires in COVID-19. Produced via immunoSEQ multiplex PCR; TCRdb's table is partial and in-frame only. This sample yields around 700,000 clones, of which approximately 90% are seen a single time; roughly 0.25% belongs to the top ten. The sample was peripheral blood. These receptors were taken from a woman between 18 and 29 years old with acute or convalescent COVID-19.

The rearrangement links TRBV24-1 to TRBJ2-2; D is possibly TRBD2 (5 bases). This CDR3 region has 12 residues. Germline CDR1 and CDR2: KGHDR and SFDVKD. V was trimmed by 9 bases and J by 7 bases, leaving 11 bases between them. CDR3: CATGRVFGELFF. DNA of the CDR3: TGTGCCACCGGGCGGGTCTTCGGGGAGCTGTTTTTT.

The chain combines TRBV9 with TRBJ2-1; weak D call: TRBD2 (6 bases). Germline V gene lookup returns CDR1 SGDLS and CDR2 YYNGEE. This CDR3 has 13 residues. V was cut by 4 bases and J by 8 bases, with 13 bases left in between. Here the CDR3 reads CASSQTSFHEQFF. The CDR3 DNA is TGTGCCAGCAGCCAGACTAGTTTCCATGAGCAGTTCTTC.

The chain employs TRBV12-3 or TRBV12-4 and TRBJ2-7; 8 nucleotides line up with TRBD1. The length of the CDR3 is 13 residues. With 8 bases clipped from V and 3 bases from J, the junction kept 6 bases outside the gene matches. The CDR3 loop is CASGEDRDYEQYF. The CDR3 coding sequence is TGTGCCAGCGGGGAGGACAGGGACTACGAGCAGTACTTC.

The chain carries TRBV6-5 and TRBJ1-2; 12 bases match TRBD1. Trimming at V came to 8 bases and at J to 3 bases, leaving 7 bases not matched to a gene. The CDR3 has 15 amino acids. Germline V gene sequence: CDR1 MNHEY, CDR2 SVGAGI. The chain's CDR3 is CASGGQGAGDYGYTF. CDR3 in DNA: TGTGCCAGCGGGGGACAGGGGGCAGGGGACTATGGCTACACCTTC.

This sequence joins TRBV24-1 and TRBJ1-2; 9 bases agree with TRBD1. The CDR3 is made up of 17 amino acids. CDR1 is KGHDR, CDR2 SFDVKD, per germline. The V segment lost 2 bases and the J segment 0 bases; nucleotides outside the gene matches: 6. Written as DNA, the CDR3 is TGTGCCACCAGTGATTCGGGACAGGGAGAAGCTAACTATGGCTACACCTTC. It yields the protein CATSDSGQGEANYGYTF.

The chain couples TRBV6-6 to TRBJ2-1; D perhaps matches TRBD2 (7 bases). Germline CDR1 MNHNY, CDR2 SVGAGI (reference sequence). Trimming removed 0 bases at V and 8 bases at J, with 14 bases between. CDR3 length: 15 amino acids. The chain's CDR3 is CASSYSWGGPYEQFF. The DNA for the CDR3 is TGTGCCAGCAGTTACTCGTGGGGGGGCCCCTATGAGCAGTTCTTC.

This clone was seen just once. The genes are TRBV19 and TRBJ2-5, with a tentative D call TRBD2 (5 bases). The V and J ends lost 4 bases and 5 bases respectively, with 11 bases between them. The germline V gene encodes CDR1 LNHDA and CDR2 SQIVND (reference sequence). CDR3 size: 13 residues. The CDR3 DNA is TGTGCCAGTAGTACCGGGGAAGTGGAGACCCAGTACTTC. This translates into CASSTGEVETQYF.

The V call is TRBV19, the J call TRBJ2-7; 9 bases are shared with TRBD2. The CDR3 sequence is 14 residues long. CDR1 and CDR2 from the germline V gene are LNHDA and SQIVND (reference sequence). J was trimmed by 2 bases and V by 5 bases; bases with no gene match: 4. Here the CDR3 reads CASSPLAGPYEQYF. DNA for the CDR3: TGTGCCAGTAGTCCTCTAGCGGGACCCTACGAGCAGTACTTC. Drawing the rest from reference TRBV19 and TRBJ2-7, the complete variable domain is DGGITQSPKYLFRKEGQNVTLSCEQNLNHDAMYWYRQDPGQGLRLIYYSQIVNDFQKGDIAEGYSVSREKKESFPLTVTSAQKNPTAFYLCASSPLAGPYEQYFGPGTRLTVT.

The chain couples TRBV29-1 to TRBJ2-1; TRBD2 matches at 8 bases. The CDR3 is 14 amino acids. Germline values: CDR1 SQVTM, CDR2 ANQGSEA. J was trimmed by 7 bases and V by 3 bases; bases with no gene match: 8. In DNA, the CDR3 is TGCAGCGTTGAGGTTGCGGGGGGCTTAAATGAGCAGTTCTTC. It codes for CSVEVAGGLNEQFF.

This chain joins TRBV27 and TRBJ2-7, with D perhaps matching TRBD2 (7 bases). This CDR3 contains 12 residues. Germline CDR1 is MNHEY and CDR2 is SMNVEV (reference sequence). The V gene lost 10 bases and the J gene lost 2 bases, with 12 bases spanning the gap. Here the CDR3 reads CATAGAAYEQYF. The CDR3 DNA reads as TGTGCCACTGCGGGGGCGGCCTACGAGCAGTACTTC.

CDR3: CASSFGAQSSYEQYF. Here the CDR3 DNA reads TGTGCCAGCAGTTTTGGGGCCCAATCCTCCTACGAGCAGTACTTC. The genes are TRBV9 and TRBJ2-7; the D gene is possibly TRBD1 (5 bases). In germline, CDR1 is SGDLS, CDR2 YYNGEE. The CDR3 consists of 15 residues. V lost 5 bases and J lost 0, with 15 bases in between.

In its sample, this clone was seen once. This chain links TRBV29-1 with TRBJ1-4, with D perhaps TRBD1 (5 bases). V lost 4 bases and J 7 bases, leaving 13 bases between the germline ends. CDR3 length: 13 amino acids. Germline values: CDR1 SQVTM, CDR2 ANQGSEA. CDR3 DNA: TGCAGCGTTGCGGGACTAGGCAGTGAAAAACTGTTTTTT. Its translation: CSVAGLGSEKLFF.

The V call is TRBV19, the J call TRBJ1-5; tentative D call: TRBD1 (6 bases). This CDR3 comprises 16 residues. Between the trimmed V and J ends, which lost 6 bases and 1 base, there was a span of 16 bases. Looked up from germline, CDR1 is LNHDA and CDR2 is SQIVND (reference sequence). CDR3 coding DNA: TGTGCCAGTAGGACAATAGGGGGTAGGAGCAATCAGCCCCAGCATTTT. Its protein product is CASRTIGGRSNQPQHF.

As for this clone: The identical CDR3 is also encoded by other nucleotide sequences in the sample. The chain joins TRBV5-1 to TRBJ1-5; D not resolved. The CDR3 is 14 residues long. From germline, CDR1 is SGHRS and CDR2 YFSETQ. V lost 2 bases to trimming and J lost 1 base, with 7 bases between them. The CDR3 protein is CASSLGGSNQPQHF. The CDR3 DNA is TGCGCCAGCAGCTTAGGCGGAAGCAATCAGCCCCAGCATTTT.

In its sample, this clone was seen once. This rearrangement joins TRBV18 to TRBJ2-2, with 7 nucleotides matching TRBD1. CDR1 KGHSH and CDR2 LQKENI come from the germline V gene. This CDR3 contains 17 residues. V lost 2 bases and J lost 6; bases outside the gene matches: 12. The DNA for the CDR3 is TGTGCCAGCTCACCAACCACCACCCTGACAGGGTCCGGGGAGCTGTTTTTT. Protein: CASSPTTTLTGSGELFF.

The chain is built from TRBV11-1 and TRBJ2-4; 7 positions match TRBD2. From germline, CDR1 is SGHAT and CDR2 FQDESV (reference sequence). The V and J ends lost 1 base and 5 bases, in that order; junction bases with no gene match: 5. This CDR3 contains 15 residues. CDR3 protein: CASSLGLGRENIQYF. The CDR3 bases are TGTGCCAGCAGCTTAGGCTTGGGGAGGGAAAACATTCAGTACTTC.

The genes are TRBV5-1 and TRBJ1-1; D may be TRBD1 (5 bases). The CDR3 has 11 amino acids. Trimming removed 2 bases from V and 10 bases from J, with 9 bases in between. Per the germline V gene, CDR1 is SGHRS and CDR2 is YFSETQ. DNA for the CDR3: TGCGCCAGCAGCTTAGCAGGGATAGCTTTCTTT. This translates into CASSLAGIAFF.

The chain is built from TRBV18 and TRBJ2-2, with D unclear. Germline CDR1 and CDR2: KGHSH and LQKENI. The CDR3 totals 13 residues. V gave up 0 bases and J gave up 6 bases, with 5 bases separating them. As DNA, the CDR3 is TGTGCCAGCTCACCACCTGAGGCCGGGGAGCTGTTTTTT. Protein product: CASSPPEAGELFF. Full variable domain (missing parts from reference TRBV18 and TRBJ2-2): NAGVMQNPRHLVRRRGQEARLRCSPMKGHSHVYWYRQLPEEGLKFMVYLQKENIIDESGMPKERFSAEFPKEGPSILRIQQVVRGDSAAYFCASSPPEAGELFFGEGSRLTVL.